This T cell receptor (beta chain) appears in the sequencing data of a study of OX40 agonist ivuxolimab in advanced cancers. For the study at large: Participants, roughly 81% male, averaged roughly 60 years of age, ranging from about 23 to 79. Allowance was made for prior anti-PD-1, anti-PD-L1 or anti-CTLA-4 therapy, and around 41% had some.

Sequencing was performed with immunoSEQ multiplex PCR; in TCRdb, only in-frame clones are kept and a portion is missing. The sample includes 25,000 to 30,000 clones, about 86% of them seen just once. With regard to this clone: What it binds is not known.

Study results and caveats: The study found that CD8+ T cells averaged more expanded clones than CD4+.

In germline, CDR1 is LNHNV, CDR2 YYDKDF (reference sequence). CDR3 length equals 17 residues. The V segment lost 3 bases and the J segment 2 bases; nucleotides outside the gene matches: 8. The TCR was taken from an adult with an advanced solid tumor such as melanoma, head and neck, liver or kidney cancer. The chain carries TRBV15 and TRBJ2-1; 9 nucleotides line up with TRBD2. The sequences come from CD4+ or CD8+ T cells sorted from blood, collected in a trial of the OX40 agonist ivuxolimab. The chain's CDR3 is CATSRDPLAGPYNEQFF. The DNA for the CDR3 is TGTGCCACCAGCAGGGACCCACTAGCGGGTCCCTACAATGAGCAGTTCTTC. The whole variable domain, remainder taken from reference TRBV15 and TRBJ2-1, is DAMVIQNPRYQVTQFGKPVTLSCSQTLNHNVMYWYQQKSSQAPKLLFHYYDKDFNNEADTPDNFQSRRPNTSFCFLDIRSPGLGDTAMYLCATSRDPLAGPYNEQFFGPGTRLTVL.